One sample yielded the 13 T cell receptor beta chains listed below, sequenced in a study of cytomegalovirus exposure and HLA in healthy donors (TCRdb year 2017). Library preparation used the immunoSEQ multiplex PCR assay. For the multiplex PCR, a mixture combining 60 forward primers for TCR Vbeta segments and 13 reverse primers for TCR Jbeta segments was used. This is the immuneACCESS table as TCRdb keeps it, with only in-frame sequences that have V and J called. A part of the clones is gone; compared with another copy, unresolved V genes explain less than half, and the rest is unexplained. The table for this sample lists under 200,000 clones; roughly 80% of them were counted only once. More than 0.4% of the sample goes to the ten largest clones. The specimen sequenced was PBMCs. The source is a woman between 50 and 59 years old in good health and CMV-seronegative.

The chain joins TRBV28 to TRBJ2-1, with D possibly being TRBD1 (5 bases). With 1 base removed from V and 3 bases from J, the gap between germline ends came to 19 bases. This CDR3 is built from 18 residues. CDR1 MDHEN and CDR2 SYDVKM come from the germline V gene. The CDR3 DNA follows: TGTGCCAGCAGTTTATCGGTCCCGGACATACCTATCTACAATGAGCAGTTCTTC. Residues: CASSLSVPDIPIYNEQFF. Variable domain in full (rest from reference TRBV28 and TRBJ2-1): DVKVTQSSRYLVKRTGEKVFLECVQDMDHENMFWYRQDPGLGLRLIYFSYDVKMKEKGDIPEGYSVSREKKERFSLILESASTNQTSMYLCASSLSVPDIPIYNEQFFGPGTRLTVL.

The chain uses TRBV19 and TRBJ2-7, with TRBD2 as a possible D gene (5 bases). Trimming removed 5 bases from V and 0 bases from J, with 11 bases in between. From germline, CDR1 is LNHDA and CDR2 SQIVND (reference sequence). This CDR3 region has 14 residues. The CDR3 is CASSRTFSSYEQYF. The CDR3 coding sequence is TGTGCCAGTAGTCGGACTTTTAGCTCCTACGAGCAGTACTTC.

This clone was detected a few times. The CDR3: CSVGGDLYSNQPQHF. The CDR3 region has the DNA TGCAGCGTGGGGGGGGACCTCTATAGCAATCAGCCCCAGCATTTT. J is TRBJ1-5 and V is TRBV29-1; weak D call: TRBD1 (5 bases). This CDR3 is built from 15 residues. The germline V and J ends were trimmed by 6 bases and 0 bases, with 15 bases remaining between them. Germline V gene sequence: CDR1 SQVTM, CDR2 ANQGSEA.

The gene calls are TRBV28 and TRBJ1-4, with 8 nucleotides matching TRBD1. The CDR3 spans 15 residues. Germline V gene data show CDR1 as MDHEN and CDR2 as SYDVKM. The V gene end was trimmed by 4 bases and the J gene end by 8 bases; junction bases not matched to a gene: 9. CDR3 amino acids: CASSSSGTGNEKLFF. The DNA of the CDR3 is TGTGCCAGCAGTTCCAGCGGGACAGGAAACGAAAAACTGTTTTTT. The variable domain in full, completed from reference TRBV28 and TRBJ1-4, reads DVKVTQSSRYLVKRTGEKVFLECVQDMDHENMFWYRQDPGLGLRLIYFSYDVKMKEKGDIPEGYSVSREKKERFSLILESASTNQTSMYLCASSSSGTGNEKLFFGSGTQLSVL.

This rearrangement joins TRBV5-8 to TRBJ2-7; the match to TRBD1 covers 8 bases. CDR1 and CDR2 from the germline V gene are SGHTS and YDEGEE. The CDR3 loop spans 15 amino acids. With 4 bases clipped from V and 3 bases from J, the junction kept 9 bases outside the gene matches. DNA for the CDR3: TGTGCCAGCAGCCACCGAGGGGACAGGTACTACGAGCAGTACTTC. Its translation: CASSHRGDRYYEQYF.

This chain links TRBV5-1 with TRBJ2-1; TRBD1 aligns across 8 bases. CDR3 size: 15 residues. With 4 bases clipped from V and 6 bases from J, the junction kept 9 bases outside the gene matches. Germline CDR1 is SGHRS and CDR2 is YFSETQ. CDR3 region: CASSTWTGSTNEQFF. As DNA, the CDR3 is TGCGCCAGCAGCACATGGACAGGGTCGACCAATGAGCAGTTCTTC.

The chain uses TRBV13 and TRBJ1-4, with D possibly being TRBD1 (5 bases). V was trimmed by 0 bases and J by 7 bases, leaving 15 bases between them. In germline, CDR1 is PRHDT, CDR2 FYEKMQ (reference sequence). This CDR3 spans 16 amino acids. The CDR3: CASSLGSPGNGEKLFF. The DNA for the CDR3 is TGTGCCAGCAGCTTAGGATCCCCAGGGAATGGTGAAAAACTGTTTTTT.

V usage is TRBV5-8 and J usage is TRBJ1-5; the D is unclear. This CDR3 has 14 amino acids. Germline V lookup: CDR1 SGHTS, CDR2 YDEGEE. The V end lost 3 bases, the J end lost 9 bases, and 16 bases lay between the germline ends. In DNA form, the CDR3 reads TGTGCCAGCAGCTCCGGGAGTCCCCCCCGGCCCCAGCATTTT. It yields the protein CASSSGSPPRPQHF.

The CDR3 protein is CASSLASGSAGETQYF. CDR3 DNA sequence: TGCGCCAGCAGCTTGGCTAGCGGGAGCGCGGGCGAGACCCAGTACTTC. The rearrangement links TRBV5-1 to TRBJ2-5, with 10 bases lining up with TRBD2. This CDR3 region has 16 residues. Germline loops: CDR1 SGHRS, CDR2 YFSETQ. Trimming took 0 bases from V and 5 from J; bases not matched to a gene: 7.

DNA for the CDR3: TGCGCCAGCAGCCCTAGCGGGCGCACAGATACGCAGTATTTT. Translated: CASSPSGRTDTQYF. The J gene is TRBJ2-3, the V gene TRBV5-1; TRBD2 agrees at 8 bases. This CDR3 has 14 amino acids. V lost 4 bases, J lost 1 base, and 2 bases stayed unmatched. Germline lookup yields CDR1 SGHRS and CDR2 YFSETQ.

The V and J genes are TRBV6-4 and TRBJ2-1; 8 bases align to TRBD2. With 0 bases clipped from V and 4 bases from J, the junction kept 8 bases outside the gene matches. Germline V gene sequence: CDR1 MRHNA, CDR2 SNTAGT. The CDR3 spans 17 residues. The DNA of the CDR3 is TGTGCCAGCAGTGACTCGCGAGCGGGGGTACCATACAATGAGCAGTTCTTC. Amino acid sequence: CASSDSRAGVPYNEQFF.

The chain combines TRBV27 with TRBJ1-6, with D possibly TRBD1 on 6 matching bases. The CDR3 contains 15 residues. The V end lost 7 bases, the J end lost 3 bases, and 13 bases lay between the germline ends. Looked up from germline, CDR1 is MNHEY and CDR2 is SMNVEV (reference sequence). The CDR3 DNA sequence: TGTGCCAGCACACGGACAGACCGCTATAATTCACCCCTCCACTTT. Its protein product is CASTRTDRYNSPLHF.

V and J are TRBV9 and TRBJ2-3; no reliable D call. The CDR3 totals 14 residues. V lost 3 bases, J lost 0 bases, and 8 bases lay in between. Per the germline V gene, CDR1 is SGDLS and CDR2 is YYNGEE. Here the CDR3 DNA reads TGTGCCAGCAGCGACCACTCTAGCACAGATACGCAGTATTTT. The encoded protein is CASSDHSSTDTQYF.